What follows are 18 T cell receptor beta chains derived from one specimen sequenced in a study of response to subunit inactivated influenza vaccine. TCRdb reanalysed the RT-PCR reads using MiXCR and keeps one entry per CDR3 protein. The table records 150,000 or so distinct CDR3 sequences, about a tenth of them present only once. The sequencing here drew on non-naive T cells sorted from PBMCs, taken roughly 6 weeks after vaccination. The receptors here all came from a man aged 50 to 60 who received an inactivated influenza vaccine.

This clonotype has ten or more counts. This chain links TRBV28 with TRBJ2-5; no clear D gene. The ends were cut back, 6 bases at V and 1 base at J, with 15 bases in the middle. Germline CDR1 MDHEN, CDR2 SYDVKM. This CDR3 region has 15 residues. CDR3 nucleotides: TGTGCCAGCAGACGCGGCCCGTACTCCCAAGAGACCCAGTACTTC. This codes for CASRRGPYSQETQYF.

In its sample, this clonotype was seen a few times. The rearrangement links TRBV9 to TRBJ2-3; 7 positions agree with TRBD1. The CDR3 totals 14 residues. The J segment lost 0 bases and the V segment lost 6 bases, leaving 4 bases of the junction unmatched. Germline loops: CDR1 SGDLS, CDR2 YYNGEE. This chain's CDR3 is CASTDRASTDTQYF. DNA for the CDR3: TGTGCCAGCACCGACAGGGCTAGCACAGATACGCAGTATTTT. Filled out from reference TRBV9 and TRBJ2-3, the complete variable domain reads DSGVTQTPKHLITATGQRVTLRCSPRSGDLSVYWYQQSLDQGLQFLIQYYNGEERAKGNILERFSAQQFPDLHSELNLSSLELGDSALYFCASTDRASTDTQYFGPGTRLTVL.

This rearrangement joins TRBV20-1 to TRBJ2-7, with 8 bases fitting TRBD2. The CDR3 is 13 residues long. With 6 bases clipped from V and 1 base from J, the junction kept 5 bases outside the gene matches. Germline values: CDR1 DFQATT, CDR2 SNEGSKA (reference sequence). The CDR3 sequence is CSAQSGGSYEQYF. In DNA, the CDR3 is TGCAGTGCCCAGTCGGGAGGGTCCTACGAGCAGTACTTC.

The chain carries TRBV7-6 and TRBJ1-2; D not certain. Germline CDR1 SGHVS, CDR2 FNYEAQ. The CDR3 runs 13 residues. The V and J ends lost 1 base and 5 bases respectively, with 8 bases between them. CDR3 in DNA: TGTGCCAGCAGCTTAGGGACCGGGTATGGCTACACCTTC. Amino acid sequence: CASSLGTGYGYTF.

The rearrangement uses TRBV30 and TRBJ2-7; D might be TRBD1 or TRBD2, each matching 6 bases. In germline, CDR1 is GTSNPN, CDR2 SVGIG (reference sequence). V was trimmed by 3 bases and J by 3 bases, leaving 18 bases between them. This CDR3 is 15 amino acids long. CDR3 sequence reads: CAWSPKGGGLYEQYF. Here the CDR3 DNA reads TGTGCCTGGAGCCCTAAAGGAGGGGGTCTCTACGAGCAGTACTTC.

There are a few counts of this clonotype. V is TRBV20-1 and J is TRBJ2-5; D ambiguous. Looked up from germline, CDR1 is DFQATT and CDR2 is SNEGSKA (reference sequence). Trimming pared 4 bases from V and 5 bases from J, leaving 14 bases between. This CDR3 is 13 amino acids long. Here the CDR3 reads CSATPLGLETQYF. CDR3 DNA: TGCAGTGCTACTCCTCTTGGGTTGGAGACCCAGTACTTC.

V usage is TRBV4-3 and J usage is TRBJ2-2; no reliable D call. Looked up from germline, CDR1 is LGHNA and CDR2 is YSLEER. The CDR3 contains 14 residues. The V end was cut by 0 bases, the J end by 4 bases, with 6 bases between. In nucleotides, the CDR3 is TGCGCCAGCAGCCAAGATAGTGGCACCGGGGAGCTGTTTTTT. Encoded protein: CASSQDSGTGELFF.

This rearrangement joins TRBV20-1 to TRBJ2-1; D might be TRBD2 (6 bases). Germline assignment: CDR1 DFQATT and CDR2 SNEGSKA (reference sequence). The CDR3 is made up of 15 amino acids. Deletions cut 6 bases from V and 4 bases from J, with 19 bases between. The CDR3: CSANPKRAGYNEQFF. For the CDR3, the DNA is TGCAGTGCGAACCCGAAGCGGGCGGGTTACAATGAGCAGTTCTTC.

The CDR3 DNA is TGTGCCAGCAGTGAATGGCAGGGGGCTCAGCCCCAGCATTTT. It yields the protein CASSEWQGAQPQHF. The rearrangement joins TRBV6-1 to TRBJ1-5; 8 bases agree with TRBD1. Germline V gives CDR1 MNHNS, CDR2 SASEGT. J was trimmed by 6 bases and V by 2 bases; bases with no gene match: 3. There are 14 residues in the CDR3.

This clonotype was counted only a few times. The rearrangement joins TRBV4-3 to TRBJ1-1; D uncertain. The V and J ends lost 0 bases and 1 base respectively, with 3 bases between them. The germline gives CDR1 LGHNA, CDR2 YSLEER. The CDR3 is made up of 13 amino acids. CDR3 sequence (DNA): TGCGCCAGCAGCCAAGAGACGAACACTGAAGCTTTCTTT. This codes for CASSQETNTEAFF.

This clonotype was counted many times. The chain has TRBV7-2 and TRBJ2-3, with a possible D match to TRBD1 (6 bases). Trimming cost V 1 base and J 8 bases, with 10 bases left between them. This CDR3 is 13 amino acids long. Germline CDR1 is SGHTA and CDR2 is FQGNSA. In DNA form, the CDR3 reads TGTGCCAGCAGCTTAGTAGGGGGAGCTACGCAGTATTTT. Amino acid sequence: CASSLVGGATQYF. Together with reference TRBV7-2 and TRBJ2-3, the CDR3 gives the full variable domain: GAGVSQSPSNKVTEKGKDVELRCDPISGHTALYWYRQSLGQGLEFLIYFQGNSAPDKSGLPSDRFSAERTGGSVSTLTIQRTQQEDSAVYLCASSLVGGATQYFGPGTRLTVL.

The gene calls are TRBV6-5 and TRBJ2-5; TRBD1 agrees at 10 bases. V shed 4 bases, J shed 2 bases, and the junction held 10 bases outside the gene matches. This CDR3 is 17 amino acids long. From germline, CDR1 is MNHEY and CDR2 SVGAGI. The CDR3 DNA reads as TGTGCCAGCAGTTCCCAACCGGGACAGGGGTGGCAAGAGACCCAGTACTTC. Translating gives CASSSQPGQGWQETQYF.

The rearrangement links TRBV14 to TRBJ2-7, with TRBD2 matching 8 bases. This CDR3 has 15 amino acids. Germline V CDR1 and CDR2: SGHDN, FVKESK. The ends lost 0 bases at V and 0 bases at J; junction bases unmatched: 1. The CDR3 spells CASSQELAASYEQYF. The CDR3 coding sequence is TGTGCCAGCAGCCAAGAACTAGCGGCCTCCTACGAGCAGTACTTC.

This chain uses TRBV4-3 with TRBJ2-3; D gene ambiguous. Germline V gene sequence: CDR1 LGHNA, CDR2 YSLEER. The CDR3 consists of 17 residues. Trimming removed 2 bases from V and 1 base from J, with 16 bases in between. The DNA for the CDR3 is TGCGCCAGCAGCCAATGGACGGGCCCACCGGGCACAGATACGCAGTATTTT. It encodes CASSQWTGPPGTDTQYF.

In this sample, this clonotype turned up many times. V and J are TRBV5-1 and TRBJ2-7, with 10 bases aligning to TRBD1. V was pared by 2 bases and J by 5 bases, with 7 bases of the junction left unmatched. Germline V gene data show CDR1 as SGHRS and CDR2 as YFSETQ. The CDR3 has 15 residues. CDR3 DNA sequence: TGCGCCAGCAGCTTCCGGGACAGGGGAGGCCACGAGCAGTACTTC. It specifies CASSFRDRGGHEQYF.

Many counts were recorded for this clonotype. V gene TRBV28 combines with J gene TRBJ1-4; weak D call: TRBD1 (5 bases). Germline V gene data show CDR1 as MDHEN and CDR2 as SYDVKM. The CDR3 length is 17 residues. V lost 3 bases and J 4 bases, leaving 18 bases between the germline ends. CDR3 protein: CASSFLEGLAFNEKLFF. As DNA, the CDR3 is TGTGCCAGCAGTTTCCTTGAGGGACTCGCCTTTAATGAAAAACTGTTTTTT.

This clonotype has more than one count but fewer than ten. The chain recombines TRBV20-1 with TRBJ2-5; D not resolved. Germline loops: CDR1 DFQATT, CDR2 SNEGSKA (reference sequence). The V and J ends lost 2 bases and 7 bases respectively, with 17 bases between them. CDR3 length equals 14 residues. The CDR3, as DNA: TGCAGTGCTAGAAGTCTGAGGAGTCCCGTGACCCAGTACTTC. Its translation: CSARSLRSPVTQYF.

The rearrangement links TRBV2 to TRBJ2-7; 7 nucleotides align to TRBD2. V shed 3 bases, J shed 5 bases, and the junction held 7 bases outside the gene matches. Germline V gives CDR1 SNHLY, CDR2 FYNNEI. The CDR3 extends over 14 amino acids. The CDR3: CASSEGRDRDEQYF. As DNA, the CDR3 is TGTGCCAGCAGTGAGGGGAGGGATAGGGACGAGCAGTACTTC.